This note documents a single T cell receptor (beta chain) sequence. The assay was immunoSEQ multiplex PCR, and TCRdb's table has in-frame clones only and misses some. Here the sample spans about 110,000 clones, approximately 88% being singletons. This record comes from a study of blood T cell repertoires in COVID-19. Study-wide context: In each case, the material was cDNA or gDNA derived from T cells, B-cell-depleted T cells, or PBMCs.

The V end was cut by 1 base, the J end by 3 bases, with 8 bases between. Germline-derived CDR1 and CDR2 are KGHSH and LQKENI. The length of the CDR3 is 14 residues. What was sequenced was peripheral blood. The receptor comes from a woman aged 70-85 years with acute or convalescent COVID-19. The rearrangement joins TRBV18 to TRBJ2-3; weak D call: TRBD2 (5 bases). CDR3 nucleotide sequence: TGTGCCAGCTCACCACGCGAGGGAACAGATACGCAGTATTTT. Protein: CASSPREGTDTQYF.